Below are 12 T cell receptor beta chains sequenced from a single sample in a study of low-dose radiotherapy and immunotherapy resistance in tumors. The time point is: after trial treatment. Treatment denoted: LDRT plus nivolumab, ipilimumab, low-dose cyclophosphamide and aspirin (RACIN trial). TRAV and TRBV primers primed cDNA for both TCRalpha and TCRbeta. The authors ran around 22 PCR cycles to amplify TCRs with a constant-region primer and V-primer adapter. In TCRdb, the reads were re-called with MiXCR into one record per CDR3 protein. The sample includes roughly 56,000 distinct CDR3 sequences, about a quarter seen only once; the top ten take under 7%. Here the sequenced sample was PBMCs, taken after low-dose radiotherapy plus immunotherapy. The receptors here all came from a male donor with prostate cancer.

This clonotype has ten or more counts. The rearrangement links TRBV29-1 to TRBJ2-7; D may be TRBD1 (6 bases). CDR3 length: 14 amino acids. Per the germline V gene, CDR1 is SQVTM and CDR2 is ANQGSEA. V was cut by 3 bases and J by 1 base, with 13 bases left in between. CDR3 residues: CSVDGNRGSYEQYF. CDR3 DNA: TGCAGCGTTGATGGGAATAGGGGGTCCTACGAGCAGTACTTC.

This clonotype was detected ten times or more. V and J are TRBV7-2 and TRBJ1-6; 11 nucleotides agree with TRBD1. Germline values: CDR1 SGHTA, CDR2 FQGNSA. The length of the CDR3 is 15 residues. V lost 5 bases and J lost 8; bases outside the gene matches: 5. The CDR3 loop is CASSVGTGGYSPLHF. Here the CDR3 DNA reads TGTGCCAGCAGCGTTGGGACAGGGGGTTATTCACCCCTCCACTTT.

A remark on this clonotype: Just one base apart from a much larger clone, this may be a read error. The chain combines TRBV27 with TRBJ2-7, with TRBD2 matching over 12 bases. This CDR3 has 15 residues. Losses at the gene ends were 6 bases for V and 7 bases for J; bases not matched to a gene: 10. The germline V gene encodes CDR1 MNHEY and CDR2 SMNVEV (reference sequence). CDR3 sequence reads: CASSAGTSGYNEQYF. The DNA for the CDR3 is TGTGCCAGCAGCGCCGGGACTAGCGGGTACAATGAGCAGTACTTC.

V gene TRBV5-6 combines with J gene TRBJ2-1, with no clear D. The V gene's germline CDR1 is SGHDT and CDR2 YYEEEE. Trimming removed 4 bases at V and 2 bases at J, with 4 bases between. The CDR3 consists of 12 residues. CDR3 coding DNA: TGTGCCAGCAGCCGACCCTACAATGAGCAGTTCTTC. The encoded protein is CASSRPYNEQFF. Variable domain in full (rest from reference TRBV5-6 and TRBJ2-1): DAGVTQSPTHLIKTRGQQVTLRCSPKSGHDTVSWYQQALGQGPQFIFQYYEEEERQRGNFPDRFSGHQFPNYSSELNVNALLLGDSALYLCASSRPYNEQFFGPGTRLTVL.

This clonotype was seen ten or more times. One end of the junction fails to match germline, which may point to a read error. The V gene is TRBV5-1, the J gene TRBJ2-1, with no clear D. Germline loops: CDR1 SGHRS, CDR2 YFSETQ. The CDR3 runs 14 residues. The CDR3 coding sequence is TGTGCCAGCAGCTTTGTGGGATCAAACAATGAGCAGTTCTTC. Translating gives CASSFVGSNNEQFF.

Ten or more counts support this clonotype. This sequence joins TRBV10-1 and TRBJ2-1, with a possible D match to TRBD2 (5 bases). The CDR3 covers 20 residues. Germline values: CDR1 WNHNN, CDR2 SYGVQD (reference sequence). The V end lost 7 bases, the J end lost 2 bases, and 30 bases lay between the germline ends. The CDR3 loop is CASTLPPRRTASLPYNEQFF. CDR3 DNA: TGCGCCAGCACTCTCCCACCGAGGAGGACTGCCTCTCTTCCCTACAATGAGCAGTTCTTC.

This clonotype has ten or more counts. The CDR3 coding sequence is TGTGCCAGCAGCCAAAGCGGACAGAACACCGGGGAGCTGTTTTTT. Protein sequence: CASSQSGQNTGELFF. The gene calls are TRBV4-2 and TRBJ2-2; D assignment may be TRBD1 or TRBD2 (5 bases each). Between the trimmed V and J ends, which lost 2 bases and 1 base, there was a span of 8 bases. This CDR3 is built from 15 residues. Germline V lookup: CDR1 LGHNA, CDR2 YNFKEQ.

Comment on this clonotype: This probably arose from a read error, given a far larger clone one base away. J is TRBJ2-1 and V is TRBV12-3 or TRBV12-4; 7 bases match TRBD1. V shed 5 bases, J shed 13 bases, and the junction held 14 bases outside the gene matches. The CDR3 runs 14 residues. The CDR3 spells CASSLTGYPETQFF. As DNA, the CDR3 is TGTGCCAGCAGTCTGACAGGGTATCCGGAGACCCAGTTCTTC.

A note on this clonotype: A read error likely explains this, since a far larger clone differs by one base. The rearrangement uses TRBV18 and TRBJ2-1; TRBD1 aligns across 9 bases. Germline values: CDR1 KGHSH, CDR2 LQKENI. The V segment lost 4 bases and the J segment 10 bases; nucleotides outside the gene matches: 11. CDR3 length: 15 amino acids. CDR3 residues: CASSRDGQGLYEQFF. CDR3 coding DNA: TGTGCCAGCTCACGGGATGGACAGGGGCTGTACGAGCAGTTCTTC.

In DNA form, the CDR3 reads TGTGCCAGCAGTGCCACAGCTGATTCACCCCTCCACTTT. The encoded protein is CASSATADSPLHF. The chain uses TRBV2 and TRBJ1-6; D uncertain. Trimming removed 4 bases from V and 8 bases from J, with 9 bases in between. The CDR3 extends over 13 amino acids. Per the germline V gene, CDR1 is SNHLY and CDR2 is FYNNEI.

Comments on this clonotype: A read error likely explains this, since a far larger clone differs by one base. CDR3 sequence reads: CASSSVSYEQNF. CDR3 DNA: TGTGCCAGCAGCTCCGTATCCTACGAGCAGAACTTC. The rearrangement uses TRBV9 and TRBJ2-7; D gene ambiguous. Germline values: CDR1 SGDLS, CDR2 YYNGEE. This CDR3 contains 12 residues.

In its sample, this clonotype was seen many times. The chain links TRBV27 to TRBJ2-7; 15 nucleotides line up with TRBD2. V shed 4 bases and J 0 bases; nucleotides not matched to a gene: 7. The CDR3 sequence is 18 residues long. Germline V gives CDR1 MNHEY, CDR2 SMNVEV (reference sequence). CDR3 sequence (DNA): TGTGCCAGCAGTTATGGGACTAGCGGGGGGACATACTCCTACGAGCAGTACTTC. Amino acids: CASSYGTSGGTYSYEQYF.